The source of this TCR beta chain is a study of T cell repertoires in cytomegalovirus infection. This CDR3 comprises 16 residues. The germline CDR1 and CDR2 sequences are MDHEN and SYDVKM. Germline trimming cut 6 bases from V and 4 bases from J; bases unmatched to any gene: 12. TCRdb analysed the reads with MiXCR anew, one entry per CDR3 protein. This sample has approximately 400,000 distinct CDR3 sequences, with approximately 31% found just once. This clonotype was found many times. This receptor was obtained from a human donor in good health (CMV status not recorded). Some clones in this sample may be carry-over from other donors' samples. Material: PBMCs. This chain uses TRBV28 with TRBJ2-1, with 7 bases aligning to TRBD1. The CDR3 DNA follows: TGTGCCAGCAGGACGGAAGCTCAGGGGGTATACAATGAGCAGTTCTTC. Translating gives CASRTEAQGVYNEQFF.